Listed here are 30 T cell receptor beta chains from one sample, sequenced in a study of CD8 T cells in ankylosing spondylitis. Regarding the study as a whole: For ankylosing spondylitis blood, a TCR beta motif of under ten highly homologous variants appeared characteristic.

These receptors have no identified antigens. TCRdb reprocessed the 5' RACE reads via MiXCR and lists one record per CDR3 protein. The data contain a few hundred thousand distinct CDR3 sequences, around 18% of them singletons. Material for sequencing was blood, either unsorted or a sorted T cell fraction (not recorded which). These receptor sequences come from a male donor with ankylosing spondylitis.

The chain links TRBV6-1 to TRBJ1-1; the match to TRBD1 covers 9 bases. Germline CDR1 MNHNS, CDR2 SASEGT. CDR3 length: 15 amino acids. The V and J ends lost 6 bases and 4 bases, in that order; junction bases with no gene match: 9. CDR3 amino acids: CASSSPGQGSTEAFF. Here the CDR3 DNA reads TGTGCCAGCAGCTCGCCGGGACAGGGAAGCACTGAAGCTTTCTTT.

Comments on this clonotype: The junction differs from germline at one of its ends, possibly a read error. CDR3 DNA sequence: TGCGTCAGCAGCTTGGTTGTACCGAACACTGAAGCTTTCTTT. Protein sequence: CVSSLVVPNTEAFF. This chain connects TRBV5-1 to TRBJ1-1; D is unclear. The CDR3 covers 14 residues. Per the germline V gene, CDR1 is SGHRS and CDR2 is YFSETQ.

The V call is TRBV29-1, the J call TRBJ1-2; 11 bases fit TRBD1. CDR3 size: 12 residues. V trimming: 6 bases; J trimming: 7 bases; junction bases outside the gene matches: 4. Germline CDR1 and CDR2: SQVTM and ANQGSEA. The CDR3 coding sequence is TGCAGCGTGGAGGACAGGGGGCCTGGCTACACCTTC. Translated, it gives CSVEDRGPGYTF. Based on the CDR3 plus reference TRBV29-1 and TRBJ1-2, the full variable domain is SAVISQKPSRDICQRGTSLTIQCQVDSQVTMMFWYRQQPGQSLTLIATANQGSEATYESGFVIDKFPISRPNLTFSTLTVSNMSPEDSSIYLCSVEDRGPGYTFGSGTRLTVV.

V and J are TRBV14 and TRBJ1-2; D is ambiguous. The germline V and J ends were trimmed by 0 bases and 0 bases, with 5 bases remaining between them. Germline V gene sequence: CDR1 SGHDN, CDR2 FVKESK. This CDR3 spans 14 amino acids. The CDR3 loop is CASSQEWPNYGYTF. CDR3 coding DNA: TGTGCCAGCAGCCAAGAATGGCCTAACTATGGCTACACCTTC.

The chain recombines TRBV4-1 with TRBJ2-2; the D is unclear. V dropped 0 bases and J dropped 5 bases, with 7 bases sitting between them. CDR1 is MGHRA, CDR2 YSYEKL, per germline. The CDR3 is made up of 14 amino acids. CDR3 bases: TGCGCCAGCAGCCAAGAATTAAATACCGGGGAGCTGTTTTTT. It yields the protein CASSQELNTGELFF.

V and J are TRBV6-1 and TRBJ2-7; a possible D gene is TRBD2 (5 bases). The germline V and J ends were trimmed by 3 bases and 6 bases, with 6 bases remaining between them. The CDR3 extends over 11 amino acids. Germline V gene data show CDR1 as MNHNS and CDR2 as SASEGT. The CDR3 loop is CASSETIEQYF. CDR3 DNA: TGTGCCAGCAGTGAGACTATCGAGCAGTACTTC.

V usage is TRBV6-1 and J usage is TRBJ2-4; D gene ambiguous. Germline loops: CDR1 MNHNS, CDR2 SASEGT. The germline V and J ends were trimmed by 1 base and 9 bases, with 13 bases remaining between them. The CDR3 consists of 14 residues. The CDR3 DNA is TGTGCCAGCAGTGAAGGGACGGGCTGGGGCATTCAGTACTTC. Protein product: CASSEGTGWGIQYF.

This clonotype was detected only a few times. V usage is TRBV5-5 and J usage is TRBJ1-1, with 9 bases fitting TRBD1. Trimming removed 4 bases from V and 3 bases from J; junction bases left unmatched: 7. The germline gives CDR1 SGHKS, CDR2 YYEKEE (reference sequence). This CDR3 is 15 amino acids long. The CDR3 reads CASSPSRTGDTEAFF. The CDR3 nucleotides are TGTGCCAGCAGCCCCTCGAGGACAGGGGACACTGAAGCTTTCTTT.

The rearrangement joins TRBV18 to TRBJ2-7; D gene uncertain. The germline gives CDR1 KGHSH, CDR2 LQKENI. Deletions cut 0 bases from V and 3 bases from J, with 12 bases between. CDR3 length: 15 residues. CDR3 amino acids: CASSPPGAENYEQYF. As DNA, the CDR3 is TGTGCCAGCTCACCACCCGGCGCTGAGAACTACGAGCAGTACTTC.

The chain uses TRBV12-3 or TRBV12-4 and TRBJ2-3, with 8 bases fitting TRBD1. V dropped 6 bases and J dropped 5; count of bases not matched to a gene: 7. This CDR3 spans 14 amino acids. CDR3 nucleotide sequence: TGTGCCAGCAGGTCGACAGGGGTGGTAGATACGCAGTATTTT. Protein sequence: CASRSTGVVDTQYF.

The V call is TRBV4-3, the J call TRBJ2-1; TRBD2 aligns across 9 bases. V shed 4 bases and J 4 bases; nucleotides not matched to a gene: 8. Germline CDR1 is LGHNA and CDR2 is YSLEER. The length of the CDR3 is 16 residues. The CDR3 DNA reads TGCGCCAGCAGCCCCCGACTAGCGGAGACTTACAATGAGCAGTTCTTC. Its translation is CASSPRLAETYNEQFF.

This rearrangement joins TRBV30 to TRBJ1-1; D is unclear. The CDR3 is 12 amino acids. Germline-derived CDR1 and CDR2 are GTSNPN and SVGIG (reference sequence). Trimming removed 1 base from V and 5 bases from J, with 8 bases in between. The CDR3, as DNA: TGTGCCTGGAGTGAGTGGGGAACTGAAGCTTTCTTT. Its translation is CAWSEWGTEAFF.

This sequence joins TRBV5-6 and TRBJ1-1; perhaps TRBD1 as D (5 bases). V was clipped by 1 base and J by 6 bases, with 13 bases between them. Germline assignment: CDR1 SGHDT and CDR2 YYEEEE. The length of the CDR3 is 14 residues. The CDR3 is CASSLSTGRPEAFF. DNA of the CDR3: TGTGCCAGCAGCTTGAGTACAGGCAGGCCTGAAGCTTTCTTT.

The chain recombines TRBV12-3 or TRBV12-4 with TRBJ2-3, with no clear D. CDR3 size: 13 residues. Deletions cut 8 bases from V and 3 bases from J, with 12 bases between. Here the CDR3 reads CASCSVGTDTQYF. The CDR3 DNA is TGTGCCAGCTGCTCAGTGGGTACAGATACGCAGTATTTT.

This clonotype was picked up a small number of times. The chain employs TRBV28 and TRBJ1-1; no clear D. The V end was cut by 6 bases, the J end by 4 bases, with 15 bases between. Germline V gene lookup returns CDR1 MDHEN and CDR2 SYDVKM. The CDR3 is 14 residues long. CDR3 nucleotide sequence: TGTGCCAGCAGACCCTTGAAACAGTCCACTGAAGCTTTCTTT. Translating gives CASRPLKQSTEAFF. The whole variable domain, filled in from reference TRBV28 and TRBJ1-1, reads DVKVTQSSRYLVKRTGEKVFLECVQDMDHENMFWYRQDPGLGLRLIYFSYDVKMKEKGDIPEGYSVSREKKERFSLILESASTNQTSMYLCASRPLKQSTEAFFGQGTRLTVV.

This clonotype was found many times. The chain has TRBV20-1 and TRBJ2-3; D possibly matches TRBD1 or TRBD2 (6 bases each). CDR3 length equals 13 residues. Looked up from germline, CDR1 is DFQATT and CDR2 is SNEGSKA (reference sequence). V was cut by 4 bases and J by 3 bases, with 11 bases left in between. For the CDR3, the DNA is TGCAGTGCTAAGGGGGGCCCGACAGATACGCAGTATTTT. Translation gives CSAKGGPTDTQYF.

This clonotype was seen only a few times. The genes are TRBV12-3 or TRBV12-4 and TRBJ2-1; D call uncertain. This CDR3 comprises 14 residues. Trimming shortened V by 0 bases and J by 6 bases, and 9 bases separated the two germline ends. The CDR3 reads CASSLALTTNEQFF. CDR3 nucleotides: TGTGCCAGCAGTTTAGCACTTACGACCAATGAGCAGTTCTTC.

The chain recombines TRBV30 with TRBJ2-1; D is ambiguous. CDR1 is GTSNPN, CDR2 SVGIG, per germline (reference sequence). This CDR3 is built from 11 residues. V dropped 2 bases and J dropped 6 bases, with 5 bases sitting between them. CDR3 residues: CAWSSSNEQFF. The CDR3 DNA sequence: TGTGCCTGGAGTTCTAGCAATGAGCAGTTCTTC.

Only a few counts were recorded for this clonotype. The V gene is TRBV5-1, the J gene TRBJ2-7; perhaps D is TRBD1 or TRBD2 (5 bases each). This CDR3 contains 14 residues. The V end lost 3 bases, the J end lost 0 bases, and 10 bases lay between the germline ends. The germline CDR1 and CDR2 sequences are SGHRS and YFSETQ. The CDR3 region has the DNA TGCGCCAGCAGCTCCGGGGACCGCTCCTACGAGCAGTACTTC. Amino acids: CASSSGDRSYEQYF.

In its sample, this clonotype was seen a few times. The rearrangement links TRBV5-6 to TRBJ1-1; 7 bases line up with TRBD1. There are 13 residues in the CDR3. Germline CDR1 SGHDT, CDR2 YYEEEE. J was trimmed by 7 bases and V by 4 bases; bases with no gene match: 7. CDR3 sequence (DNA): TGTGCCAGCAGCCCGAGGGGGCTTGGTGAAGCTTTCTTT. Its translation: CASSPRGLGEAFF.

This clonotype was seen just once. This sequence joins TRBV14 and TRBJ2-7; D unclear. The CDR3 totals 13 residues. Trimming cost V 0 bases and J 2 bases, with 5 bases left between them. From germline, CDR1 is SGHDN and CDR2 FVKESK. The CDR3 region is CASSQDMAYEQYF. In nucleotides, the CDR3 is TGTGCCAGCAGCCAAGACATGGCCTACGAGCAGTACTTC.

This clonotype was observed a handful of times. V gene TRBV7-8 combines with J gene TRBJ2-1; maybe TRBD1 (5 bases). The length of the CDR3 is 12 residues. Trimming cost V 5 bases and J 12 bases, with 14 bases left between them. Germline V gene data show CDR1 as SGHVS and CDR2 as FQNEAQ. This CDR3 reads CASSPSGMAQFF. DNA for the CDR3: TGTGCCAGCAGCCCCTCAGGGATGGCGCAGTTCTTC.

There are a few counts of this clonotype. V and J are TRBV4-1 and TRBJ1-2, with a tentative D call TRBD1 (6 bases). Trimming removed 3 bases from V and 5 bases from J, with 16 bases in between. CDR1 MGHRA and CDR2 YSYEKL come from the germline V gene. This CDR3 has 15 amino acids. CDR3 sequence: CASSQPPGGGYGYTF. The CDR3 DNA follows: TGCGCCAGCAGCCAGCCACCTGGGGGCGGATATGGCTACACCTTC.

This clonotype came up a few times. Here the CDR3 reads CASSSAQELNTEAFF. DNA for the CDR3: TGTGCCAGCAGCTCCGCACAGGAGTTGAACACTGAAGCTTTCTTT. The chain uses TRBV7-9 and TRBJ1-1; a weak D match, TRBD1 (5 bases). This CDR3 spans 15 amino acids. Germline values: CDR1 SEHNR, CDR2 FQNEAQ (reference sequence). Trimming left V 4 bases short and J 0 bases short, with 12 bases between.

This clonotype came up a few times. This sequence joins TRBV27 and TRBJ2-3, with a tentative D call TRBD1 (5 bases). V was pared by 6 bases and J by 2 bases, with 12 bases between. The germline CDR1 and CDR2 sequences are MNHEY and SMNVEV (reference sequence). The CDR3 spans 14 residues. CDR3 region: CASSKGYPTDTQYF. The CDR3 bases are TGTGCCAGCAGCAAGGGGTATCCCACAGATACGCAGTATTTT.

This clonotype was seen more than once but under ten times. The rearrangement uses TRBV7-8 and TRBJ2-7; D assignment may be TRBD1 or TRBD2 (5 bases each). The germline gives CDR1 SGHVS, CDR2 FQNEAQ. The ends were cut back, 1 base at V and 4 bases at J, with 14 bases in the middle. CDR3 length: 15 amino acids. CDR3: CASSLGDGPQYEQYF. DNA of the CDR3: TGTGCCAGCAGCTTAGGGGACGGGCCCCAATACGAGCAGTACTTC.

This clonotype was detected a few times. V usage is TRBV7-9 and J usage is TRBJ2-1, with unresolved D. V lost 1 base to trimming and J lost 4 bases, with 11 bases between them. The germline CDR1 and CDR2 sequences are SEHNR and FQNEAQ (reference sequence). The CDR3 totals 15 residues. DNA for the CDR3: TGTGCCAGCAGCTTAGAATTTGGGTCGTACAATGAGCAGTTCTTC. The encoded protein is CASSLEFGSYNEQFF.

This clonotype was detected only a few times. This rearrangement joins TRBV6-1 to TRBJ1-1; 7 bases line up with TRBD1. There are 14 residues in the CDR3. Germline values: CDR1 MNHNS, CDR2 SASEGT. V lost 4 bases to trimming and J lost 4 bases; unmatched junction nucleotides: 6. The CDR3 bases are TGTGCCAGCAGTGGGGGGACAGCCATCACTGAAGCTTTCTTT. Translated, it gives CASSGGTAITEAFF.

This clonotype was counted only a few times. The V and J genes are TRBV18 and TRBJ1-1; the D gene is possibly TRBD1 (5 bases). The germline V gene has CDR1 KGHSH and CDR2 LQKENI. The CDR3 spans 15 residues. V lost 3 bases and J 0 bases, leaving 11 bases between the germline ends. CDR3 sequence (DNA): TGTGCCAGCTCACCCAACGACAGATTGAACACTGAAGCTTTCTTT. It translates to CASSPNDRLNTEAFF.

This clonotype showed up just a few times. V is TRBV7-2 and J is TRBJ2-1; 16 bases are a match to TRBD2. V was pared by 1 base and J by 0 bases, with 9 bases of the junction left unmatched. Germline V gives CDR1 SGHTA, CDR2 FQGNSA. The CDR3 has 21 amino acids. The CDR3 loop is CASSLGAGTSGRVSSYNEQFF. CDR3 nucleotides: TGTGCCAGCAGCTTAGGCGCCGGGACTAGCGGGAGGGTAAGCTCCTACAATGAGCAGTTCTTC.